The rows below give T cell receptor beta chains drawn from one sample of a study of OX40 agonist ivuxolimab in advanced cancers. Here immunoSEQ multiplex PCR was the method, and the copy in TCRdb shows in-frame clones only, minus some. Found here are some 48,000 clones, 80% to 90% of them singletons; the top ten hold about 7.3%. Source: CD4+ or CD8+ T cells sorted from blood, taken in a trial of the OX40 agonist ivuxolimab. The receptors were gathered from an adult with an advanced solid tumor such as melanoma, head and neck, liver or kidney cancer. Both conserved end residues are part of each CDR3. D genes are given only for firm matches. Size tells how often a clone was seen (once, few, many) or the class of an expanded clone, and some rows leave it out.

>.|TRBV5-6|TRBD1|15|TRBJ1-1
TGTGCCAGCAGCTTCCGGGACAGGGGTTGGGTTGAAGCTTTCTTT
CASSFRDRGWVEAFF
>.|TRBV6-6|.|15|TRBJ2-6
TGTGCCAGCAGTTACTCGGCAGGTGGGGCCAACGTCCTGACTTTC
CASSYSAGGANVLTF
>.|TRBV9|.|16|TRBJ2-3
TGTGCCAGCAGCGTAGGGACCCAATGGAGCACAGATACGCAGTATTTT
CASSVGTQWSTDTQYF
>.|TRBV13|.|14|TRBJ2-1
TGTGCCAGCAGCTTATTGAGGGGGATGAATGAGCAGTTCTTC
CASSLLRGMNEQFF
>.|TRBV30|TRBD1|14|TRBJ2-3
TGTGCCTGGAGTGAAGCAGGGGGCTCAGATACGCAGTATTTT
CAWSEAGGSDTQYF
>.|TRBV2|.|15|TRBJ2-3
TGTGCCAGCCCCATGTGGCAGGGCCGGGCAGATACGCAGTATTTT
CASPMWQGRADTQYF
>.|TRBV18|.|13|TRBJ1-2
TGTGCCAGCTCACCACAGGCAGGCCTTAGCTACACCTTC
CASSPQAGLSYTF
>.|TRBV6-5|TRBD2|14|TRBJ2-1
TGTGCCAGCAGAGTGGCTAGCGGGACTAATGAGCAGTTCTTC
CASRVASGTNEQFF
>.|TRBV9|TRBD2|13|TRBJ2-7
TGTGCCAGCAGCGAAGGGACTAGCGGGTCTCCGTACTTC
CASSEGTSGSPYF
>few|TRBV9|.|13|TRBJ1-5
TGTGCCAGCAGCCCGCAGGGAGATCAGCCCCAGCATTTT
CASSPQGDQPQHF
>.|TRBV5-1|TRBD1|14|TRBJ2-7
TGCGCCAGCAGCACCCAGGGACAGGGGCACGAGCAGTACTTC
CASSTQGQGHEQYF
>.|TRBV4-3|.|12|TRBJ1-2
TGCGCCAGCAGCCAAAGGGACTATGGCTACACCTTC
CASSQRDYGYTF
>.|TRBV5-4|.|13|TRBJ2-3
TGTGCCAGCAGCTGGAGGCTGCTAGATACGCAGTATTTT
CASSWRLLDTQYF
>.|TRBV5-8|.|16|TRBJ1-3
TGTGCCAGCAGCTTGATAAGGGAACCGCGCGGAAACACCATATATTTT
CASSLIREPRGNTIYF
>.|TRBV27|TRBD1|14|TRBJ2-7
TGTGCCAGCAGTTACCCGCAGGGGGCGCGCGAGCAGTACTTC
CASSYPQGAREQYF
>.|TRBV5-1|TRBD2|18|TRBJ2-1
TGCGCCAGCAGCCCACGGACTAGCGGGAGATGGGCTAACAATGAGCAGTTCTTC
CASSPRTSGRWANNEQFF
>.|TRBV5-1|.|16|TRBJ2-6
TGCGCCAGCAGCTTGGCCTTAGGGACTGGGGCCAACGTCCTGACTTTC
CASSLALGTGANVLTF
>.|TRBV5-4|.|18|TRBJ2-7
TGTGCCAGCAGCCTACGATTACCCGGGGACCCGGAATCCCACGAGCAGTACTTC
CASSLRLPGDPESHEQYF
>.|TRBV6-5|.|16|TRBJ2-6
TGTGCCAGCAGTTACTTCCTTAACTCTGGGGCCAACGTCCTGACTTTC
CASSYFLNSGANVLTF
>few|TRBV7-6|.|13|TRBJ1-1
TGTGCCAGCAGGTTACAGGGTTACACTGAAGCTTTCTTT
CASRLQGYTEAFF
>few|TRBV6-6|.|14|TRBJ1-5
TGTGCCTCAGGCGGGGTAAATAGCAATCAGCCCCAGCATTTT
CASGGVNSNQPQHF
>.|TRBV6-1|.|13|TRBJ2-7
TGTGCCAGCACGGCGACAGGCGATCGCGAGCAGTACTTC
CASTATGDREQYF
>.|TRBV11-3|.|15|TRBJ2-1
TGTGCCAGCAGCTTAGATAGCGTAGACTACAATGAGCAGTTCTTC
CASSLDSVDYNEQFF
>.|TRBV29-1|TRBD1|14|TRBJ1-1
TGCAGCGTTGAAATAAACAGGGGTAAAGGTGAAGCTTTCTTT
CSVEINRGKGEAFF
>.|TRBV5-1|TRBD1|15|TRBJ2-7
TGCGCCAGCAGCTTCCGGGACAGGGGGCGCGGCGAGCAGTGCTTC
CASSFRDRGRGEQCF
>.|TRBV7-9|.|15|TRBJ2-3
TGTGCCAGCAGCTTAAACCAGTACAGCACAGATACGCAGTATTTT
CASSLNQYSTDTQYF
>medium-sized|TRBV11-2|TRBD1|13|TRBJ2-7
TGTGCCAGCAGCCAGGGACAGAACTACGAGCAGTACTTC
CASSQGQNYEQYF
>.|TRBV7-2|TRBD1|16|TRBJ2-3
TGTGCCAGCAGCCCGAGCGGACAGGCCGGCACAGATACGCAGTATTTT
CASSPSGQAGTDTQYF
>.|TRBV21-1|.|16|TRBJ2-7
TGTGCCAGCAGCAGAGGGGCGGGGGGCCGGACCTACGAGCAGTACTTC
CASSRGAGGRTYEQYF
>.|TRBV27|TRBD2|14|TRBJ2-5
TGTGCCAGCAGTTTAAGGGTAGCGGGAGAGACCCAGTACTTC
CASSLRVAGETQYF
>.|TRBV7-9|TRBD2|15|TRBJ2-3
TGTGCCAGCAGCTTAGATCTGGGGGGGGCAGATACGCAGTATTTT
CASSLDLGGADTQYF
>.|TRBV5-4|TRBD2|18|TRBJ2-7
TGTGCCAGCAGCTTGGAGGGACAGGGACTAGCGGGAGCGGACGAGCAGTACTTC
CASSLEGQGLAGADEQYF
>.|TRBV27|.|15|TRBJ2-7
TGTGCCAGCAGTGTTGTCCCCACGGGAGTGTGGGAGCAGTACTTC
CASSVVPTGVWEQYF
>few|TRBV18|TRBD1|15|TRBJ2-3
TGTGCCAGCTCAACCGATGGGACAGGGACAGATACGCAGTATTTT
CASSTDGTGTDTQYF
>.|TRBV9|.|13|TRBJ2-2
TGTGCCAGCAGCCCGAGTGGGTCCGGGGAGCTGTTTTTT
CASSPSGSGELFF
>.|TRBV18|.|14|TRBJ2-2
TGTGCCAGCTCACTTGCGCAAAGGACCGGGGAGCTGTTTTTT
CASSLAQRTGELFF
>.|TRBV7-2|.|13|TRBJ2-1
TGTGCCAGCAGCTTAGGGGCTTATTATGAGCAGTTCTTC
CASSLGAYYEQFF
>.|TRBV21-1|.|18|TRBJ1-3
.
CASSKVGTGALFGNTIYF
>once|TRBV18|TRBD2|16|TRBJ2-7
TGTGCCAGCTCACCGGGGACTAGCGATTTCTCCTACGAGCAGTACTTC
CASSPGTSDFSYEQYF
>few|TRBV19|.|13|TRBJ1-1
TGTGCCAGTAGTAGCACAGTGAACACTGAAGCTTTCTTT
CASSSTVNTEAFF
>once|TRBV25-1|TRBD1|15|TRBJ1-1
TGTGCCAGCAGTGAAGTGGGACAGGTGAACACTGAAGCTTTCTTT
CASSEVGQVNTEAFF
>once|TRBV2|.|13|TRBJ2-7
TGTGCCAGCAGGGAGGACAGCACCTACGAGCAGTACTTC
CASREDSTYEQYF
>.|TRBV2|.|14|TRBJ1-1
TGTGCCAGCAGTGGAATGGACAGTTACACTGAAGCTTTCTTT
CASSGMDSYTEAFF
>.|TRBV18|.|15|TRBJ1-4
TGTGCCAGCTCACCACCGTTAAACAAGAATGAAAAACTGTTTTTT
CASSPPLNKNEKLFF
>.|TRBV6-1|TRBD1|16|TRBJ1-3
TGTGCCAGCAGTGAGTACACAGGGGCTGCCGGAAACACCATATATTTT
CASSEYTGAAGNTIYF
>.|TRBV18|.|13|TRBJ2-1
TGTGCCAGCTACGGACGGTCCTACAATGAGCAGTTCTTC
CASYGRSYNEQFF
>.|TRBV25-1|TRBD1|17|TRBJ2-1
TGTGCCAGCAGTGGTGGAACCCGGGACAGGACTTACAATGAGCAGTTCTTC
CASSGGTRDRTYNEQFF